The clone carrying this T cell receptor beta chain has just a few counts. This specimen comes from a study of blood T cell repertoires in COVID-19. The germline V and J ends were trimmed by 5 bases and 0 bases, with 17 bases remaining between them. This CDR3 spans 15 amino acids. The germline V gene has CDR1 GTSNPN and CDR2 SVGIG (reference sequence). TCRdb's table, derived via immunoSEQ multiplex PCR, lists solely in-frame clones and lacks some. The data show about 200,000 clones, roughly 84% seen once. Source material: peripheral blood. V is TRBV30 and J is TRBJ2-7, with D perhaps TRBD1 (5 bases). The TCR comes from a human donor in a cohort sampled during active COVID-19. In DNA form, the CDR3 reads TGTGCCTGGGGCGATACAGGTAAAAGCTCCTACGAGCAGTACTTC. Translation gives CAWGDTGKSSYEQYF.